The clone carrying this T cell receptor (beta chain) is a singleton in its sample. The antigen is undetermined. The sample belongs to a study of Tregs in tolerant kidney transplant recipients. CDR3 length equals 15 residues. Per the germline V gene, CDR1 is SGDLS and CDR2 is YYNGEE. Trimming stripped 2 bases from V and 2 bases from J, with 12 bases between. Method: immunoSEQ multiplex PCR; TCRdb's copy keeps in-frame clones and lacks some. The data show tens of thousands of clones, 84% seen once. Whole-study results and caveats: Biological reproducibility was not directly addressed in this study.

The source is a human donor in good health. The sequenced sample was CD4+ T cells from blood. This chain connects TRBV9 to TRBJ2-3, with D possibly TRBD1 on 5 matching bases. This CDR3 is CASSVGHGYTDTQYF. CDR3 nucleotide sequence: TGTGCCAGCAGCGTCGGACATGGTTACACAGATACGCAGTATTTT.